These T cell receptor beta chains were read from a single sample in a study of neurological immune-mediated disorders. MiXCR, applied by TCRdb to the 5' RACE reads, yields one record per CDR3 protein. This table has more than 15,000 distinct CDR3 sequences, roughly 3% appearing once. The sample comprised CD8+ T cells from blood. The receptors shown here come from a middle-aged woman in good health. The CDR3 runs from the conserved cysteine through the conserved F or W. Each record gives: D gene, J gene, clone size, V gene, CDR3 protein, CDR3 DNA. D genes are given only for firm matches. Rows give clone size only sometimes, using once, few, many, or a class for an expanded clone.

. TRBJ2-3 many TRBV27 CASTYSLDDSTDTQYF TGTGCCAGCACCTACAGTTTGGACGATAGCACAGATACGCAGTATTTT
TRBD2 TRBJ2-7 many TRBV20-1 CSARDLREGELGQYF TGCAGTGCTAGAGATTTGCGGGAGGGCGAACTGGGGCAGTACTTC
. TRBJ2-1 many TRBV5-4 CASSRLDNEQFF TGTGCCAGCAGCCGCCTCGACAATGAGCAGTTCTTC
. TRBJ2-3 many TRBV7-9 CASSLWTESTDTQYF TGTGCCAGCAGCCTATGGACCGAAAGCACAGATACGCAGTATTTT
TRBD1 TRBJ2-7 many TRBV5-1 CASSSLDRGGEQYF TGCGCCAGCAGCTCCTTGGACAGGGGAGGAGAGCAGTACTTC
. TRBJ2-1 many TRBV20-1 CSPSTSLEFF TGCAGCCCCTCTACTAGTCTAGAATTCTTC
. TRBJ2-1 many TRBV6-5 CASSTVAEQFF TGTGCCAGCAGTACGGTGGCTGAGCAGTTCTTC
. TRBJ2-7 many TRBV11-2 CASSPLRAREQYF TGTGCCAGCAGCCCCCTCCGGGCTCGCGAGCAGTACTTC
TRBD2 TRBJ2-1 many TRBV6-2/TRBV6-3 CASSLAGGAPNEQFF TGTGCCAGCAGTTTAGCGGGAGGGGCCCCAAATGAGCAGTTCTTC
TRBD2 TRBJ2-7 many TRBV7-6 CASSKFLSAGEYEQYF TGTGCCAGCAGCAAATTCCTCTCAGCGGGAGAGTACGAGCAGTACTTC
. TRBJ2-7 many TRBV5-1 CASSFRTAFLEQYF TGCGCCAGCAGCTTTCGGACCGCCTTCTTAGAGCAGTACTTC
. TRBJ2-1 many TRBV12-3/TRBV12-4 CASTLTGLLNNEQFF TGTGCCAGCACCCTGACGGGACTCCTGAACAATGAGCAGTTCTTC
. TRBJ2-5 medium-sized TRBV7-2 CASRRSHGATQETQYF TGTGCCAGCAGGAGATCACATGGGGCTACCCAAGAGACCCAGTACTTC
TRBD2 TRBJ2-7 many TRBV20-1 CSAPQEAGGFGEQYF TGCAGTGCTCCTCAAGAAGCGGGAGGGTTTGGCGAGCAGTACTTC
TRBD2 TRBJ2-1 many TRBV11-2 CASSSELASGDNEQFF TGTGCCAGCAGCTCAGAACTCGCTAGCGGTGACAATGAGCAGTTCTTC
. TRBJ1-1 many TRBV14 CASSPGTNTEAFF TGTGCCAGCAGCCCGGGGACGAACACTGAAGCTTTCTTT
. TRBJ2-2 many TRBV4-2 CASSQDRWWEIGTGELFF TGTGCCAGCAGCCAAGACCGCTGGTGGGAGATAGGAACCGGGGAGCTGTTTTTT
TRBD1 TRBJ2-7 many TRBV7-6 CASSSGPGQGYEQYF TGTGCCAGCAGCTCCGGACCGGGACAGGGCTACGAGCAGTACTTC
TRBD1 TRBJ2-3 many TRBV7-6 CASSLLGQGRTDTQYF TGTGCCAGCAGCTTATTAGGACAGGGTAGAACAGATACGCAGTATTTT
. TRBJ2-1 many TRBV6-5 CASSYSSKSFGEQFF TGTGCCAGCAGTTACTCTTCTAAGAGCTTCGGTGAGCAGTTCTTC
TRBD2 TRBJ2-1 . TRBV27 CASSLTSGITNEQFF TGTGCCAGCAGTTTAACTAGCGGGATTACTAATGAGCAGTTCTTC
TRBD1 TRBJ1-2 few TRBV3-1 CASSQDQGGYGYTF TGTGCCAGCAGCCAAGATCAGGGGGGCTATGGCTACACCTTC
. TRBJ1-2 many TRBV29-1 CSVELDGNYGYTF TGCAGCGTTGAACTGGACGGCAACTATGGCTACACCTTC
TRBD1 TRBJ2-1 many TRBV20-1 CSASHQGAFLNYEQFF TGCAGTGCTAGTCACCAGGGGGCTTTCCTCAATTATGAGCAGTTCTTC
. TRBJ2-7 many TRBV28 CASSLGLNLAYEQYF TGTGCCAGCAGTTTGGGGCTTAACCTGGCCTACGAGCAGTACTTC
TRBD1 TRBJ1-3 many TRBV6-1 CASTEWDRRDTIYF TGTGCCAGCACCGAGTGGGACAGAAGAGACACCATATATTTT
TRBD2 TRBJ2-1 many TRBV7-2 CASTLGGTSPYNEQFF TGTGCCAGCACCTTAGGCGGGACTAGCCCCTACAATGAGCAGTTCTTC
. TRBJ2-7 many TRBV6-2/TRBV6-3 CASSYTPSDEQYF TGTGCCAGCAGTTACACCCCTAGCGACGAGCAGTACTTC
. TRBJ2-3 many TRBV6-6 CASSYSIGDTQYF TGTGCCAGCAGTTACTCGATCGGGGATACGCAGTATTTT
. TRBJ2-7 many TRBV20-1 CSASERWGYEQYF TGCAGTGCTAGTGAGCGGTGGGGGTACGAGCAGTACTTC
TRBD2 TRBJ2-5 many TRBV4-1 CASNNEVAGGPWTQYF TGCGCCAGCAATAACGAGGTAGCGGGAGGGCCTTGGACCCAGTACTTC
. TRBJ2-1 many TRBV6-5 CASSYNPSDSGSEQFF TGTGCCAGCAGTTACAACCCCTCGGACTCCGGCTCCGAGCAGTTCTTC
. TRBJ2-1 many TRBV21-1 CASSKGGISSYNEQFF TGTGCCAGCAGCAAAGGGGGGATTAGCTCCTACAATGAGCAGTTCTTC
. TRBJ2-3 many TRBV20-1 CSANTPSEPSTDTQYF TGCAGTGCTAACACACCTTCTGAACCTAGCACAGATACGCAGTATTTT
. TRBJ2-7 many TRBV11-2 CASSLFNQFGDYEQYF TGTGCCAGCAGCTTATTTAATCAGTTTGGGGACTACGAGCAGTACTTC
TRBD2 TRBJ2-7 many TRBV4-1 CASSQAGLADSSYEQYF TGCGCCAGCAGCCAAGCGGGACTAGCGGACTCCTCCTACGAGCAGTACTTC
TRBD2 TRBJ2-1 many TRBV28 CASSQELSGRVYEQFF TGTGCCAGCAGCCAGGAACTCAGCGGGAGGGTCTATGAGCAGTTCTTC
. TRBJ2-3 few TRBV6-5 CASSYSWGDRDTQYF TGTGCCAGCAGTTACTCCTGGGGGGACAGAGATACGCAGTATTTT
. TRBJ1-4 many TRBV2 CASKLGGWDEKLFF TGTGCCAGCAAGCTCGGGGGATGGGACGAAAAACTGTTTTTT
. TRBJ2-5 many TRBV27 CASSSSIGVSETQYF TGTGCCAGCAGTTCCTCGATAGGGGTCTCGGAGACCCAGTACTTC
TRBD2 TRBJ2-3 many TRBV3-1 CASSQLVLAEGDTQYF TGTGCCAGCAGCCAACTAGTTCTAGCGGAGGGGGATACGCAGTATTTT
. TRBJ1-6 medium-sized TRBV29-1 CSVGRRINTNESSYNSPLHF TGCAGCGTTGGTCGACGGATAAACACGAATGAGTCCTCCTATAATTCACCCCTCCACTTT
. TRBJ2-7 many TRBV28 CASSYRTVGGQYF TGTGCCAGCAGTTACCGGACAGTCGGGGGGCAGTACTTC
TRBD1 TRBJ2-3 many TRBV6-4 CASSDSQGADTQYF TGTGCCAGCAGTGACTCACAGGGGGCAGATACGCAGTATTTT
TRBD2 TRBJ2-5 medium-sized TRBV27 CASSLWGLAGEETQYF TGTGCCAGCAGTTTATGGGGGCTAGCGGGAGAAGAGACCCAGTACTTC
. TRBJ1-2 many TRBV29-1 CSVEEGGGYGYTF TGCAGCGTTGAGGAGGGCGGCGGTTATGGCTACACCTTC
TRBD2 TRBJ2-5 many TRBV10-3 CAISESLAGGIPKTQYF TGTGCCATCAGTGAGTCGCTAGCGGGAGGCATCCCCAAGACCCAGTACTTC
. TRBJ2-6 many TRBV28 CASSLGGGTSGANVLTF TGTGCCAGCAGTTTGGGAGGCGGGACCTCTGGGGCCAACGTCCTGACTTTC
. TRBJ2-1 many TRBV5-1 CASSLVGDAYNEQFF TGCGCCAGCAGCTTGGTCGGGGATGCTTACAATGAGCAGTTCTTC
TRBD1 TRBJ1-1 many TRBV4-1 CASSRRDRPMNTEAFF TGCGCCAGCAGCCGCCGGGACAGACCTATGAACACTGAAGCTTTCTTT
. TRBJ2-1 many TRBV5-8 CASSLVGSRYNEQFF TGTGCCAGCAGCTTGGTCGGCAGTAGGTACAATGAGCAGTTCTTC
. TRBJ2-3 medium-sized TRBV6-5 CASSRRGTDTQYF TGTGCCAGCAGCCGTAGGGGCACAGATACGCAGTATTTT
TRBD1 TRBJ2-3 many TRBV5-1 CASSSTGGMIPTDTQYF TGCGCCAGCAGCTCCACAGGGGGCATGATCCCCACAGATACGCAGTATTTT
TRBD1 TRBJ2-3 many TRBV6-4 CASSASTGGTDTQYF TGTGCCAGCAGTGCCTCGACAGGGGGCACAGATACGCAGTATTTT
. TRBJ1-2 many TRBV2 CASSDNLSYTF TGTGCCAGCAGTGATAATTTGAGCTACACCTTC
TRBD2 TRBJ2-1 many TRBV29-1 CSVGGLAGYNEQFF TGCAGCGTTGGGGGACTAGCGGGATATAATGAGCAGTTCTTC
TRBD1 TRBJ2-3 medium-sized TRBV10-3 CAISESPGQGSDTQYF TGTGCCATCAGTGAGTCTCCGGGACAGGGGTCAGATACGCAGTATTTT
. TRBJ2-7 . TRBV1 CTSSTRRREGDYEQYF TGCACCAGCAGCACGAGGCGGCGGGAGGGAGATTACGAGCAGTACTTC
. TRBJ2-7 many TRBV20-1 CSAGGARATYEQYF TGCAGTGCAGGGGGGGCCAGGGCAACCTACGAGCAGTACTTC